These 19 T cell receptor beta chains share one sample of origin, sequenced in a study of blood T cell repertoires in COVID-19. The data were produced by immunoSEQ multiplex PCR, yet TCRdb's version contains in-frame clones alone and is incomplete. Here the sample spans over 200,000 clones, approximately 83% being singletons. The specimen sequenced was peripheral blood. Every receptor here comes from a man between 35 and 55 years old with acute or convalescent COVID-19.

The CDR3 is CASSVTGAYEQYF. In DNA, the CDR3 is TGTGCCAGCAGCGTAACAGGGGCCTACGAGCAGTACTTC. The genes are TRBV7-9 and TRBJ2-7; 7 nucleotides align to TRBD1. The CDR3 extends over 13 amino acids. CDR1 and CDR2 (germline): SEHNR, FQNEAQ (reference sequence). J lost 2 bases, V lost 5 bases, and 3 bases had no gene match. The variable domain in full, completed from reference TRBV7-9 and TRBJ2-7, reads DTGVSQNPRHKITKRGQNVTFRCDPISEHNRLYWYRQTLGQGPEFLTYFQNEAQLEKSRLLSDRFSAERPKGSFSTLEIQRTEQGDSAMYLCASSVTGAYEQYFGPGTRLTVT.

This clone showed up many times. CDR3: CASGRLNTEAFF. CDR3 sequence (DNA): TGTGCCAGCGGGCGCCTGAACACTGAAGCTTTCTTT. The rearrangement uses TRBV2 and TRBJ1-1; D is unclear. The ends were cut back, 8 bases at V and 0 bases at J, with 7 bases in the middle. The CDR3 loop spans 12 amino acids. Germline CDR1 reads SNHLY; CDR2 reads FYNNEI.

This chain links TRBV18 with TRBJ2-5; D unclear. Germline CDR1 KGHSH, CDR2 LQKENI. Between the trimmed V and J ends, which lost 2 bases and 4 bases, there was a span of 17 bases. This CDR3 comprises 16 residues. The CDR3 loop is CASSPNPRRSVETQYF. CDR3 bases: TGTGCCAGCTCACCAAACCCTAGACGGAGTGTAGAGACCCAGTACTTC.

The table lists this clone with a few counts. The V and J genes are TRBV7-2 and TRBJ2-3, with 7 bases aligning to TRBD2. The junction had 4 bases not matched to a gene; V was cut back by 1 base and J by 0 bases. The CDR3 runs to 16 residues. Germline values: CDR1 SGHTA, CDR2 FQGNSA. Here the CDR3 reads CASSLGGSGSTDTQYF. The CDR3 DNA reads as TGTGCCAGCAGCTTAGGGGGTAGCGGGAGCACAGATACGCAGTATTTT.

The chain joins TRBV5-1 to TRBJ1-4; TRBD1 matches at 9 bases. V was pared by 2 bases and J by 5 bases, with 7 bases of the junction left unmatched. The CDR3 is made up of 16 amino acids. Germline lookup yields CDR1 SGHRS and CDR2 YFSETQ. Here the CDR3 DNA reads TGCGCCAGCAGCTTATCATGGACAGGGGAGAATGAAAAACTGTTTTTT. It codes for CASSLSWTGENEKLFF. The entire variable domain, with the rest obtained from reference TRBV5-1 and TRBJ1-4, is as follows: KAGVTQTPRYLIKTRGQQVTLSCSPISGHRSVSWYQQTPGQGLQFLFEYFSETQRNKGNFPGRFSGRQFSNSRSEMNVSTLELGDSALYLCASSLSWTGENEKLFFGSGTQLSVL.

J is TRBJ2-1 and V is TRBV29-1; weak D call: TRBD1 (6 bases). The CDR3 runs 12 residues. Looked up from germline, CDR1 is SQVTM and CDR2 is ANQGSEA. Between the trimmed V and J ends, which lost 4 bases and 5 bases, there was a span of 9 bases. Here the CDR3 DNA reads TGCAGCGTTGCAGGGGCAGACAATGAGCAGTTCTTC. It is translated as CSVAGADNEQFF.

The chain employs TRBV6-2 or TRBV6-3 and TRBJ2-6; D is uncertain. The CDR3 has 15 amino acids. Trimming pared 5 bases from V and 0 bases from J, leaving 8 bases between. CDR1 is MNHEY, CDR2 SVGEGT, per germline. CDR3 region: CASSRHTSGANVLTF. In DNA, the CDR3 is TGTGCCAGCAGTCGACACACCTCTGGGGCCAACGTCCTGACTTTC.

The gene calls are TRBV3-1 (or the pseudogene TRBV3-2) and TRBJ1-1; no clear D. The germline V gene has CDR1 LGHDT and CDR2 YNNKEL (reference sequence). This CDR3 region has 13 residues. Trimming removed 3 bases from V and 5 bases from J, with 10 bases in between. The CDR3 here is CASSHPRGTEAFF. The DNA for the CDR3 is TGTGCCAGCAGCCACCCGAGAGGGACTGAAGCTTTCTTT.

The chain joins TRBV3-1 (or the pseudogene TRBV3-2) to TRBJ1-4, with D uncertain. This CDR3 is 15 amino acids long. Germline assignment: CDR1 LGHDT and CDR2 YNNKEL (reference sequence). V was cut by 2 bases and J by 1 base, with 8 bases left in between. The CDR3 protein is CASSQMSRTNEKLFF. For the CDR3, the DNA is TGTGCCAGCAGCCAAATGAGTCGAACTAATGAAAAACTGTTTTTT.

This chain uses TRBV5-5 with TRBJ1-6, with a possible D match to TRBD1 (5 bases). This CDR3 is built from 14 residues. Trimming took off 1 base at V and 4 bases at J, with 6 bases between the two ends. The germline V gene encodes CDR1 SGHKS and CDR2 YYEKEE (reference sequence). CDR3 DNA: TGTGCCAGCAGCTTGACAGGTTATAATTCACCCCTCCACTTT. Amino acids: CASSLTGYNSPLHF.

This chain connects TRBV27 to TRBJ1-2; 7 bases fit TRBD1. Germline CDR1 MNHEY, CDR2 SMNVEV (reference sequence). The CDR3 extends over 14 amino acids. After removal of 4 bases from V and 2 bases from J, the junction contained 4 bases not matched to a gene. As DNA, the CDR3 is TGTGCCAGCAGTTCCGGACAGGTCAACTATGGCTACACCTTC. Translated, it gives CASSSGQVNYGYTF.

The chain recombines TRBV20-1 with TRBJ2-2; 7 nucleotides match TRBD1. J lost 3 bases, V lost 4 bases, and 8 bases had no gene match. The CDR3 runs to 15 residues. From germline, CDR1 is DFQATT and CDR2 SNEGSKA (reference sequence). CDR3 nucleotides: TGCAGTGCTATTGACACCGGGACAGACACCGGGGAGCTGTTTTTT. It specifies CSAIDTGTDTGELFF.

The rearrangement joins TRBV5-5 to TRBJ2-7, with TRBD2 as a possible D gene (5 bases). V was shortened by 0 bases and J by 10 bases, with 11 bases between the two germline ends. The CDR3 runs 12 residues. The germline V gene has CDR1 SGHKS and CDR2 YYEKEE (reference sequence). The DNA for the CDR3 is TGTGCCAGCAGCTTGGCGGGAAATCCTCAGTACTTC. This codes for CASSLAGNPQYF. Complete variable domain (other parts from reference TRBV5-5 and TRBJ2-7): DAGVTQSPTHLIKTRGQQVTLRCSPISGHKSVSWYQQVLGQGPQFIFQYYEKEERGRGNFPDRFSARQFPNYSSELNVNALLLGDSALYLCASSLAGNPQYFGPGTRLTVT.

The chain combines TRBV3-1 (or the pseudogene TRBV3-2) with TRBJ1-1; D gene ambiguous. Trimming pared 0 bases from V and 10 bases from J, leaving 12 bases between. The CDR3 runs 13 residues. In germline, CDR1 is LGHDT, CDR2 YNNKEL (reference sequence). For the CDR3, the DNA is TGTGCCAGCAGCCAAGATAGTTGGGAGCCAGCTTTCTTT. It yields the protein CASSQDSWEPAFF.

The chain combines TRBV19 with TRBJ1-1, with D possibly TRBD1 on 6 matching bases. Trimming pared 7 bases from V and 2 bases from J, leaving 17 bases between. The CDR3 is 15 residues long. Germline CDR1 reads LNHDA; CDR2 reads SQIVND (reference sequence). Here the CDR3 reads CASKTSGGRNTEAFF. CDR3 DNA sequence: TGTGCCAGTAAAACTTCCGGGGGGCGAAACACTGAAGCTTTCTTT.

The rearrangement uses TRBV2 and TRBJ2-2, with D possibly being TRBD2 (5 bases). The V gene's germline CDR1 is SNHLY and CDR2 FYNNEI. V was cut by 4 bases and J by 6 bases, with 12 bases left in between. The CDR3 sequence is 14 residues long. This CDR3 reads CASSAQRYSGELFF. As DNA, the CDR3 is TGTGCCAGCAGTGCTCAGCGGTACTCCGGGGAGCTGTTTTTT.

This clone was observed a handful of times. The chain has TRBV2 and TRBJ1-5; TRBD1 matches at 8 bases. V lost 6 bases and J lost 6; bases outside the gene matches: 10. From germline, CDR1 is SNHLY and CDR2 FYNNEI. The CDR3 runs 15 residues. Written as DNA, the CDR3 is TGTGCCAGCAGCGTCGACAGGGGAGAAAGTCAGCCCCAGCATTTT. Translated, it gives CASSVDRGESQPQHF.

This rearrangement joins TRBV19 to TRBJ2-1; the D gene is possibly TRBD2 (5 bases). Germline V gene sequence: CDR1 LNHDA, CDR2 SQIVND (reference sequence). This CDR3 comprises 15 residues. Trimming left V 1 base short and J 4 bases short, with 11 bases between. CDR3 DNA sequence: TGTGCCAGTAGTATAGGACTACGGGCTTACAATGAGCAGTTCTTC. It translates to CASSIGLRAYNEQFF. Using reference TRBV19 and TRBJ2-1 for the parts outside the CDR3, the full variable domain is DGGITQSPKYLFRKEGQNVTLSCEQNLNHDAMYWYRQDPGQGLRLIYYSQIVNDFQKGDIAEGYSVSREKKESFPLTVTSAQKNPTAFYLCASSIGLRAYNEQFFGPGTRLTVL.

The chain employs TRBV4-3 and TRBJ1-1; no firm D call. Trimming took 5 bases from V and 3 from J, leaving 16 bases between them. The CDR3 is 15 amino acids. CDR1 LGHNA and CDR2 YSLEER come from the germline V gene. CDR3 loop: CASSWEGPGDTEAFF. The CDR3 DNA follows: TGCGCCAGCAGCTGGGAGGGTCCTGGGGACACTGAAGCTTTCTTT.